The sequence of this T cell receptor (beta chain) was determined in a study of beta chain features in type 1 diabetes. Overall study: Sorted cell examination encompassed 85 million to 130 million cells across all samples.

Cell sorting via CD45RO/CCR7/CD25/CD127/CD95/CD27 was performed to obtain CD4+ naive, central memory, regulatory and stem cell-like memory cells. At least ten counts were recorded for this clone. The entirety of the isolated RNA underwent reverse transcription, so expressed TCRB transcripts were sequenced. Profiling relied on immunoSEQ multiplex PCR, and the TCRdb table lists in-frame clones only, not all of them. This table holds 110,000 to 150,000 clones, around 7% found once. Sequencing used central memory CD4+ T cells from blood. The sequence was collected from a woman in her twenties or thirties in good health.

CDR3 coding DNA: TGCAGCGTTCCGGACAGGAGAACCTACAATGAGCAGTTCTTC. Translated, it gives CSVPDRRTYNEQFF. The chain employs TRBV29-1 and TRBJ2-1, with 7 bases fitting TRBD1. The germline gives CDR1 SQVTM, CDR2 ANQGSEA. V was pared by 5 bases and J by 2 bases, with 6 bases of the junction left unmatched. This CDR3 has 14 amino acids.